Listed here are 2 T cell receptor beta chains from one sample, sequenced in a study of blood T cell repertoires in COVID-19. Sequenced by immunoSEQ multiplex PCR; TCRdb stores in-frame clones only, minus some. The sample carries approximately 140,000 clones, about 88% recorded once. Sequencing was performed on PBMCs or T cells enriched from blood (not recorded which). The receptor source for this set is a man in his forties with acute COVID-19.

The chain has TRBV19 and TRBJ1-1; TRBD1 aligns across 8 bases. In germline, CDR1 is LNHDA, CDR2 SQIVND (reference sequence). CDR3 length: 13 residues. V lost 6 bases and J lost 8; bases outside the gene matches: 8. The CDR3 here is CASSLGQGTEAFF. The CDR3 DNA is TGTGCCAGTAGCCTCGGACAGGGCACAGAAGCTTTCTTT.

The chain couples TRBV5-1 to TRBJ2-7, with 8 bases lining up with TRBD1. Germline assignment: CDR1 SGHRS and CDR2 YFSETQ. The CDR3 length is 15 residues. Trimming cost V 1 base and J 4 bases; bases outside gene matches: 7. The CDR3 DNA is TGCGCCAGCAGCTTGCTACAGGGGGTAGGATACGAGCAGTACTTC. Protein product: CASSLLQGVGYEQYF.